The subject of this entry is one TCR beta chain. Its antigen has not been determined. The input lacks base qualities; no much larger clone sits a single base away. Genomic DNA was extracted from sorted cells for sequencing of the TCRbeta CDR3 region. TCRbeta CDR3 regions were sequenced using the immunoSEQ Assay. TCRdb stores this immuneACCESS table with in-frame sequences only. Part of the clones is absent; in the studies checked, under half of the shortfall reflects unresolved V genes, and no reason is known for the rest. Across this sample there are 77,000 or so clones, with about nine tenths seen only once. The ten largest clones add up to less than 0.9% of the sample. For CDR1 and CDR2, the germline V gene lists SGHAT and FQNNGV. The CDR3 spans 16 residues, from the cysteine through the phenylalanine. Only the CDR3 DNA stays, 48 bases, in frame from base 1. For this chain, trimming is 5 bases at the V end and 4 bases at the J end, and the number of junction bases without a gene match is 7.

The source of the sample is a study of OX40 agonist ivuxolimab in advanced cancers. Context from the whole study: Ivuxolimab was an agonistic, fully human IgG2 monoclonal antibody directed against OX40 (CD134), a costimulatory receptor. The purpose of peripheral TCRbeta sequencing was to test whether ivuxolimab changed TCR sequence diversity and led to clonal T-cell expansion. Of the roughly 54 dose-escalation patients, hepatocellular carcinoma was present in roughly 19, melanoma in about 15, renal cell carcinoma in 9 and head and neck cancer in 9. Partial responses occurred in three dose-escalation patients: two with cutaneous melanoma and one with hepatocellular carcinoma. Intravenous ivuxolimab was administered to patients every 2 weeks at six dose levels: 0.01, 0.1, 0.3, 1.5, 3 and 10 mg/kg. The paper reports the monotherapy dose-escalation portion (N of about 56 patients) of the phase I ivuxolimab trial. Prior anti-PD-1, anti-PD-L1 or anti-CTLA-4 therapy was permitted, and checkpoint inhibitors had been received by about two fifths of dose-escalation patients. In the dose-escalation cohort, 70% to 90% of patients were male, and the mean age was 60 years with a range of roughly 20 to 80. General conclusions and limits of the study: Which antigens the clonally expanded peripheral T cells were specific for was not determined. In the 0.1-3.0 mg/kg groups, partial responders had among the lowest normalized peripheral clonal expansion, particularly in CD8+ T cells. Low levels of normalized T-cell clonal expansion were also seen in some patients who did not respond. On average, CD8+ T cells showed more expanded clones than CD4+ T cells after ivuxolimab. At doses of 0.1 to 3.0 mg/kg, clonal expansion of both CD4+ and CD8+ blood T cells was observed from baseline to week 6.

The trial excluded patients who had a history of autoimmune disease or who were on systemic immunosuppression. Peripheral blood for TCR sequencing was collected from all dose cohorts at baseline, on cycle 4 day 1, and on cycle 7 day 1. Samples were obtained from an open-label, multicenter, first-in-human phase I dose-escalation trial of ivuxolimab. Adults with locally advanced or metastatic melanoma, renal cell carcinoma, hepatocellular carcinoma or head and neck squamous cell carcinoma were enrolled in the trial. Before TCR sequencing, CD4+ and CD8+ T cells were separately sorted from peripheral blood.

The specimen comprised CD4+ or CD8+ T cells sorted from blood, sampled in a trial of the OX40 agonist ivuxolimab. This receptor chain uses TRBV11-2 and TRBJ2-7, and 14 bases in between align with TRBD2. The TCR comes from an adult with an advanced solid tumor such as melanoma, head and neck, liver or kidney cancer. The DNA reads as follows: TGTGCCAGCAGCCCCTGGACTAGCGGGAGGAGATACGAGCAGTACTTC. The encoded protein is CASSPWTSGRRYEQYF.